This is a list of T cell receptor beta chains from one sample in a study of shared clonotypes between healthy human individuals. Data came from immunoSEQ multiplex PCR; TCRdb stores just in-frame clones and leaves some out. The table includes hundreds of thousands of clones, about 96% detected once. Sequencing was done on a sample of naive CD8+ T cells sorted from blood. These receptors were obtained from a man aged 25-45 years in good health. Both conserved end residues are part of each CDR3. A D gene is named only where the DNA matches it firmly. Some rows mark clone size as missing; the rest say once, few, many or name a class of expanded clone.

v_gene: TRBV29-1; d_gene: TRBD2; abundance: NA; j_gene: TRBJ2-1; CDR3aa: CAGGTSYNEQFF; CDR3nt: TGCGCCGGGGGGACCTCCTACAATGAGCAGTTCTTC
v_gene: TRBV28; d_gene: NA; abundance: NA; j_gene: TRBJ2-7; CDR3aa: CASRDPVRGDSYEQYF; CDR3nt: TGTGCCAGCAGAGACCCGGTGAGGGGGGATTCCTACGAGCAGTACTTC
v_gene: TRBV5-1; d_gene: NA; abundance: NA; j_gene: TRBJ1-4; CDR3aa: CASSLDWGLREKLFF; CDR3nt: TGCGCCAGCAGCTTGGATTGGGGTCTTAGAGAAAAACTGTTTTTT
v_gene: TRBV7-9; d_gene: TRBD2; abundance: NA; j_gene: TRBJ2-3; CDR3aa: CASSLGALAGVSTDTQYF; CDR3nt: TGTGCCAGCAGCTTAGGTGCACTAGCGGGAGTCAGCACAGATACGCAGTATTTT
v_gene: TRBV7-9; d_gene: NA; abundance: NA; j_gene: TRBJ2-7; CDR3aa: CASSSRVAGYEQYF; CDR3nt: TGTGCCAGCAGCTCCCGGGTTGCGGGGTACGAGCAGTACTTC
v_gene: TRBV7-6; d_gene: NA; abundance: NA; j_gene: TRBJ2-1; CDR3aa: CASSLLQYNEQFF; CDR3nt: TGTGCCAGCAGCTTGTTACAATACAATGAGCAGTTCTTC
v_gene: TRBV18; d_gene: NA; abundance: NA; j_gene: TRBJ1-1; CDR3aa: CASSPENTEAFF; CDR3nt: TGTGCCAGCTCACCGGAGAACACTGAAGCTTTCTTT
v_gene: TRBV2; d_gene: TRBD1; abundance: NA; j_gene: TRBJ1-3; CDR3aa: CASSGTGWNTIYF; CDR3nt: TGTGCCAGCAGTGGGACAGGATGGAACACCATATATTTT
v_gene: TRBV4-2; d_gene: TRBD2; abundance: NA; j_gene: TRBJ2-7; CDR3aa: CASSQGLAHYEQYF; CDR3nt: TGTGCCAGCAGCCAAGGACTAGCGCACTACGAGCAGTACTTC
v_gene: TRBV6-5; d_gene: NA; abundance: NA; j_gene: TRBJ2-1; CDR3aa: CASSFSVYNEQFF; CDR3nt: TGTGCCAGCAGTTTTTCGGTCTACAATGAGCAGTTCTTC
v_gene: TRBV27; d_gene: NA; abundance: NA; j_gene: TRBJ2-1; CDR3aa: CASSLEGTYYNEQFF; CDR3nt: TGTGCCAGCAGTTTAGAGGGGACTTATTACAATGAGCAGTTCTTC
v_gene: TRBV19; d_gene: TRBD1; abundance: NA; j_gene: TRBJ2-2; CDR3aa: CASSFENYRGNTGELFF; CDR3nt: TGTGCCAGTAGTTTTGAGAATTACAGGGGAAACACCGGGGAGCTGTTTTTT
v_gene: TRBV10-3; d_gene: NA; abundance: NA; j_gene: TRBJ2-7; CDR3aa: CAISERASYEQYF; CDR3nt: TGTGCCATCAGCGAGCGGGCGTCCTACGAGCAGTACTTC
v_gene: TRBV30; d_gene: NA; abundance: NA; j_gene: TRBJ1-1; CDR3aa: CSSTVNTEAFF; CDR3nt: TGTTCCTCGACAGTCAACACTGAAGCTTTCTTT
v_gene: TRBV2; d_gene: TRBD1; abundance: NA; j_gene: TRBJ2-7; CDR3aa: CASSPGTGGYEQYF; CDR3nt: TGTGCCAGCAGTCCTGGGACAGGGGGGTACGAGCAGTACTTC
v_gene: TRBV9; d_gene: NA; abundance: NA; j_gene: TRBJ2-3; CDR3aa: CASSPRTIRDTQYF; CDR3nt: TGTGCCAGCAGCCCGAGGACAATTAGAGATACGCAGTATTTT
v_gene: TRBV5-1; d_gene: NA; abundance: NA; j_gene: TRBJ2-1; CDR3aa: CASSLAGPNEQFF; CDR3nt: TGCGCCAGCAGCTTGGCAGGACCCAATGAGCAGTTCTTC
v_gene: TRBV2; d_gene: NA; abundance: once; j_gene: TRBJ2-1; CDR3aa: CASRGGRFEQFF; CDR3nt: TGTGCCAGCAGGGGAGGACGGTTTGAGCAGTTCTTC